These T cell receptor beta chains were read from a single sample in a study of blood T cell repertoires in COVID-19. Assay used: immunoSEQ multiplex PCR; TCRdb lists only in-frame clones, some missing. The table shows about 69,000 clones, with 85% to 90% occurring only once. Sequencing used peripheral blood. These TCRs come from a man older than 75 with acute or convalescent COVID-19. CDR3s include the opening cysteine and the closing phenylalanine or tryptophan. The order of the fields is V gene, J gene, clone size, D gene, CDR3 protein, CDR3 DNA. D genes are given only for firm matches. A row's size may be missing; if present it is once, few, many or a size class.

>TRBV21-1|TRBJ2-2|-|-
CANLDRGLTMNTGELFF
TGTGCCAACCTGGACCGAGGACTCACCATGAACACCGGGGAGCTGTTTTTT
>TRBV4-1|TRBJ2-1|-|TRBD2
CASSPRVAGGPGNEQFF
TGCGCCAGCAGCCCCCGGGTAGCGGGAGGGCCAGGGAATGAGCAGTTCTTC
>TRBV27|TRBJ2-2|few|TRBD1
CASSSGGAGSGELFF
TGTGCCAGCAGTTCAGGGGGCGCCGGGTCAGGGGAGCTGTTTTTT
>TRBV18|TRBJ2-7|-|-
CASSLQSQSPSEQYF
TGTGCCAGCTCACTACAGAGCCAGTCCCCTTCCGAGCAGTACTTC
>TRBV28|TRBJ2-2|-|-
CASSLYTGELFF
TGTGCCAGTTCCCTTTACACCGGGGAGCTGTTTTTT
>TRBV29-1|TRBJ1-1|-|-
CSVEGRGADTEAFF
TGCAGCGTTGAAGGCCGGGGGGCGGACACTGAAGCTTTCTTT
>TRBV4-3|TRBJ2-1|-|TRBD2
CASSAASGIYNEQFF
TGCGCCAGCAGCGCGGCTAGCGGGATATACAATGAGCAGTTCTTC
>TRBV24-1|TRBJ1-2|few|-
CATSDSQSYGYTF
TGTGCCACCAGTGATTCCCAGTCCTATGGCTACACCTTC
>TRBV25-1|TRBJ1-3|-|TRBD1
CASRRTGGNTIYF
TGTGCCAGCAGGAGGACAGGGGGAAACACCATATATTTT
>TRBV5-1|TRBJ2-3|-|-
CASSLGLGTDTQYF
TGCGCCAGCAGCTTGGGACTAGGAACAGATACGCAGTATTTT
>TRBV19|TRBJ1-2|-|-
CASSQPGRRGGYGYTF
TGTGCCAGTAGTCAACCCGGACGCCGCGGAGGCTATGGCTACACCTTC
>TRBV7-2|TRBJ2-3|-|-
CASSGRRVSTDTQYF
TGTGCCAGCAGCGGGAGGCGGGTTAGCACAGATACGCAGTATTTT
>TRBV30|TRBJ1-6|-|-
CAWSADQGQNSPLHF
TGTGCCTGGAGTGCCGACCAGGGGCAGAATTCACCCCTCCACTTT
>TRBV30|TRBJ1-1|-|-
CAWTLLMNTEAFF
TGTGCCTGGACCCTACTCATGAACACTGAAGCTTTCTTT
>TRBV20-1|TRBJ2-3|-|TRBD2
CSASSGTGTDTQYF
TGCAGTGCTAGTAGCGGGACGGGCACAGATACGCAGTATTTT
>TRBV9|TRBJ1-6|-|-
CASSGQDSPLHF
TGTGCCAGCAGCGGACAGGATTCACCCCTCCACTTT
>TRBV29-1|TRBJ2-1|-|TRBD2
CSVGGTAGGPYNEQFF
TGCAGCGTTGGTGGGACAGCGGGAGGCCCCTACAATGAGCAGTTCTTC
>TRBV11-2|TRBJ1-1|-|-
CASSFGVQGNTEAFF
TGTGCCAGCAGCTTTGGGGTCCAGGGGAACACTGAAGCTTTCTTT
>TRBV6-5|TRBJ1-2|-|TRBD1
CASSPTGGFGYTF
TGTGCCAGCAGTCCGACAGGGGGCTTCGGCTACACCTTC
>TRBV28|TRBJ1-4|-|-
CASSLFRLLSGGAWEKLFF
TGTGCCAGCAGTTTATTTCGGCTTTTGTCTGGGGGCGCATGGGAAAAACTGTTTTTT
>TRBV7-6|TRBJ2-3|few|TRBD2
CASSPLAGGTDTQYF
TGTGCCAGCAGCCCACTAGCGGGAGGAACAGATACGCAGTATTTT
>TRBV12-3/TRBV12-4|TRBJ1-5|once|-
CASSLEGFQPQHF
TGTGCCAGCAGTTTGGAGGGGTTTCAGCCCCAGCATTTT
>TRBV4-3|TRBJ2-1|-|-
CASSQERYGGNNEQFF
TGCGCCAGCAGCCAAGAGAGGTACGGAGGGAACAATGAGCAGTTCTTC
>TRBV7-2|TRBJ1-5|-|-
CASSPQLSYSNQPQHF
TGTGCCAGCAGCCCACAACTTAGCTATAGCAATCAGCCCCAGCATTTT
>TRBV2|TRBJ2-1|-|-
CASSEREYNEQFF
TGTGCCAGCAGTGAACGGGAGTACAATGAGCAGTTCTTC
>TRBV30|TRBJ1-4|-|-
CAWIQFEATNEKLFF
TGTGCCTGGATTCAATTTGAGGCAACTAATGAAAAACTGTTTTTT
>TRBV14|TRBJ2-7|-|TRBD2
CASSHGLAASSSYEQYF
TGTGCCAGCAGCCACGGGCTAGCGGCCTCAAGCTCCTACGAGCAGTACTTC
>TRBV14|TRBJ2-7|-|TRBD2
CASSQTWGNLAGSYEQYF
TGTGCCAGCAGCCAAACATGGGGCAACCTAGCGGGTTCCTACGAGCAGTACTTC
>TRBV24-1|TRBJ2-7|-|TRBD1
CATSDAGQGWHEQYF
TGTGCCACCAGTGACGCCGGACAGGGGTGGCACGAGCAGTACTTC
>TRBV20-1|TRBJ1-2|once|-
CSAPGNYGYTF
TGCAGTGCCCCGGGAAACTATGGCTACACCTTC
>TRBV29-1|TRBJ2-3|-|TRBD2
CSVARRAGVYTDTQYF
TGCAGCGTAGCCCGGCGTGCGGGAGTGTACACAGATACGCAGTATTTT
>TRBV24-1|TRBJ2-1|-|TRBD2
CATSDSIAGVYDEQFF
TGTGCCACCAGTGACTCTATAGCGGGAGTTTATGATGAGCAGTTCTTC
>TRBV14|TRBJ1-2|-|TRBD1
CASSQGTGGSVYGYTF
TGTGCCAGCAGCCAGGGGACAGGGGGAAGCGTTTATGGCTACACCTTC
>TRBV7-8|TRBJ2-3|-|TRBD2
CASSLAGLVDRADTQYF
TGTGCCAGCAGCTTGGCGGGACTAGTAGATCGGGCAGATACGCAGTATTTT
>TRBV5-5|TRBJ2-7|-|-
CASSFLESRGNEQYF
TGTGCCAGCAGCTTTTTGGAATCTCGGGGGAACGAGCAGTACTTC
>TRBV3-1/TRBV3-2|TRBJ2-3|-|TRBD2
CASSLYPSGRAQDTQYF
TGTGCCAGCAGCCTCTACCCTAGCGGGAGGGCCCAGGATACGCAGTATTTT
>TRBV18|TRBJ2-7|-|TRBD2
CASSPRVGTTSDEQYF
TGTGCCAGCTCACCACGGGTGGGGACTACCTCTGACGAGCAGTACTTC
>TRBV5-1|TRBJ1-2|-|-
CASSLAKSESGYTF
TGCGCCAGCAGCTTGGCCAAGTCGGAGTCTGGCTACACCTTC
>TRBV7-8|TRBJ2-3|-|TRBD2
CASSTHRASGGTDTQYF
TGTGCCAGCAGCACACACCGGGCTAGCGGAGGCACAGATACGCAGTATTTT
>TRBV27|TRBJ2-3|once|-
CASGGRSTDTQYF
TGTGCCAGCGGAGGACGGAGCACAGATACGCAGTATTTT
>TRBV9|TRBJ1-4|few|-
CASSVGSTAVNEKLFF
TGTGCCAGCAGCGTAGGGTCGACAGCAGTTAATGAAAAACTGTTTTTT
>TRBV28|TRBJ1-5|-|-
CASTQKGWDNQPQHF
TGTGCCAGCACCCAAAAGGGGTGGGACAATCAGCCCCAGCATTTT
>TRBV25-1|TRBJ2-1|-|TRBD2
CASSVGRTSGYNEQFF
TGTGCCAGCAGTGTCGGCCGGACTAGCGGCTACAATGAGCAGTTCTTC
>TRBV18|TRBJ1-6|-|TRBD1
CASSPGDSNSPLHF
TGTGCCAGCTCACCCGGGGACAGTAATTCACCCCTCCACTTT
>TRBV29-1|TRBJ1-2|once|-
CSCRTLQGNGYTF
TGCAGCTGCCGAACCTTACAGGGAAATGGCTACACCTTC
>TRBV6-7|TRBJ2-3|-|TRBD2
CASIRGLAGAWDTQYF
TGTGCCAGCATCAGGGGACTAGCGGGCGCGTGGGATACGCAGTATTTT
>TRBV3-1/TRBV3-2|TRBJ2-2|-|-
CASSQGKSGFDTGELFF
TGTGCCAGCAGCCAAGGGAAGAGCGGGTTTGACACCGGGGAGCTGTTTTTT
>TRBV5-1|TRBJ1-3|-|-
CASSLGTSGNTIYF
TGCGCCAGCAGCTTGGGGACTTCTGGAAACACCATATATTTT
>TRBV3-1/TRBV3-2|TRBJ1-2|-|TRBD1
CASSQVFGTGSSLYGYTF
TGTGCCAGCAGCCAAGTATTCGGGACAGGTTCCTCTCTCTATGGCTACACCTTC
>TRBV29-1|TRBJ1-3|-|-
CSPPSESAGNTIYF
TGCAGCCCACCTTCCGAGAGCGCTGGAAACACCATATATTTT
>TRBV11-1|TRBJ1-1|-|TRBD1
CASRRQGGNTEAFF
TGTGCCAGCAGGAGACAGGGAGGGAACACTGAAGCTTTCTTT
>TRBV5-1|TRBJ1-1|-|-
CASSIGVATEAFF
TGCGCCAGCAGCATAGGGGTGGCCACTGAAGCTTTCTTT
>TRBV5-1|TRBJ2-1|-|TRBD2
CASSLGAGGFEQFF
TGCGCCAGCAGCTTGGGAGCGGGAGGGTTTGAGCAGTTCTTC
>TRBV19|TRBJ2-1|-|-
CASSSRPGSNEQFF
TGTGCCAGTAGTAGCCGGCCCGGGAGCAATGAGCAGTTCTTC
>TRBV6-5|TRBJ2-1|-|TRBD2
CASSRSGSGRDEQFF
TGTGCCAGCAGCCGTAGCGGGAGTGGTAGGGATGAGCAGTTCTTC
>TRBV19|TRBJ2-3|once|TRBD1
CASSNRGPGLAQYF
TGTGCCAGTAGTAACAGGGGCCCAGGACTGGCGCAGTATTTT
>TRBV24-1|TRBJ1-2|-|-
CATSDVTGGTDGYTF
TGTGCCACCAGTGACGTCACCGGGGGTACCGATGGCTACACCTTC
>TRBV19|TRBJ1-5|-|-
CASRTNGADNQPQHF
TGTGCCAGTAGAACCAATGGGGCTGATAATCAGCCCCAGCATTTT
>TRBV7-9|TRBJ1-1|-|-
CASSSLLSGYKTEAFF
TGTGCCAGCAGCTCGCTCCTCTCAGGCTATAAGACTGAAGCTTTCTTT
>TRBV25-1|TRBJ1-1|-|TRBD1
CASTRDSRNTEAFF
TGTGCCAGCACTCGGGACAGCCGGAACACTGAAGCTTTCTTT